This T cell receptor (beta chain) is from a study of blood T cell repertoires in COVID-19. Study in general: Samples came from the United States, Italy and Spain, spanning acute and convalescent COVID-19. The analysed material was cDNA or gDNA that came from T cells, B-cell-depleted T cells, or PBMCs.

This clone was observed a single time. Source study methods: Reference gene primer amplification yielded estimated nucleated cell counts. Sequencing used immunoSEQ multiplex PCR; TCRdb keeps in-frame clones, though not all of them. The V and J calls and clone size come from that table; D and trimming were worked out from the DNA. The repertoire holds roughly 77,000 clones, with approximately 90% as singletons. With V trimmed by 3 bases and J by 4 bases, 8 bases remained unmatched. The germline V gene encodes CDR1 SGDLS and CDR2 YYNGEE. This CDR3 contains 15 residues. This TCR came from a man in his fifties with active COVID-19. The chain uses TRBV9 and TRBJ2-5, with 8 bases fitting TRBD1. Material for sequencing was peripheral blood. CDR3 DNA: TGTGCCAGCAGCGCCTTGGACAGGGACACAGAGACCCAGTACTTC. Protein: CASSALDRDTETQYF.